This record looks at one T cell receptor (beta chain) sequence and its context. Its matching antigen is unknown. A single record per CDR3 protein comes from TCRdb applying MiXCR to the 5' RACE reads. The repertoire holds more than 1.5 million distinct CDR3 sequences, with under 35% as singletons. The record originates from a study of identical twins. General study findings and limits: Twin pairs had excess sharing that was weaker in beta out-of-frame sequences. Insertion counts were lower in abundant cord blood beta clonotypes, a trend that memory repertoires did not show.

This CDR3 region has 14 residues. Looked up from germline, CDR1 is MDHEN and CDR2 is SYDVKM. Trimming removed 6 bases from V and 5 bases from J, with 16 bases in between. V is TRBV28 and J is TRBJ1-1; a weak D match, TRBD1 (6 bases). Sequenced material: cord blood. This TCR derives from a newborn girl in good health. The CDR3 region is CASRRPRQATEAFF. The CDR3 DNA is TGTGCCAGCAGACGACCCAGACAGGCAACTGAAGCTTTCTTT.